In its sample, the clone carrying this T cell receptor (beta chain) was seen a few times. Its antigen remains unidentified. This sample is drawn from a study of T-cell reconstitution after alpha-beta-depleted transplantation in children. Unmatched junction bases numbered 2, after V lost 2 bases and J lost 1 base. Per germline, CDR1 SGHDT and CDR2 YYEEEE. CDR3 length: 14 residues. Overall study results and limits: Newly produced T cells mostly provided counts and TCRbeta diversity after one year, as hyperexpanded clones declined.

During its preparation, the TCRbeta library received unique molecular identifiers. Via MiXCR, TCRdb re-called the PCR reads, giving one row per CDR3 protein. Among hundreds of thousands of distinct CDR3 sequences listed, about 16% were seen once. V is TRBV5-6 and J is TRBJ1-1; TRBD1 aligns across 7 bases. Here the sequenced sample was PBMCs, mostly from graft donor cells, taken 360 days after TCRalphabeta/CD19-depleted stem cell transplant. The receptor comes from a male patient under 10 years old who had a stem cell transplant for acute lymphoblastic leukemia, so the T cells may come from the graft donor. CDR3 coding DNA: TGTGCCAGCAGCTTAGGGGGCCCGAACACTGAAGCTTTCTTT. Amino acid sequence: CASSLGGPNTEAFF.